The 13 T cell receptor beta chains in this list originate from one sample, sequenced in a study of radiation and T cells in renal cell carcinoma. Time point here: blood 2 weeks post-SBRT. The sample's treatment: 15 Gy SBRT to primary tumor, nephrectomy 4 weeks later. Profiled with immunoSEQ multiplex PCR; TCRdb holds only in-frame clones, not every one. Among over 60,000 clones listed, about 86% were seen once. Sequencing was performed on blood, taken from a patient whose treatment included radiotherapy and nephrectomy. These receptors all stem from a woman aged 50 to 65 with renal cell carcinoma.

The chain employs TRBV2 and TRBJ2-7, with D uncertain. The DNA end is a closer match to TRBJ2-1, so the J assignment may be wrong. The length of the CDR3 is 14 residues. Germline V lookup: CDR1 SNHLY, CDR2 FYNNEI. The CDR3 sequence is CASSEWLVASPQFF. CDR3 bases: TGTGCCAGCAGTGAATGGCTGGTAGCCTCGCCGCAGTTCTTC.

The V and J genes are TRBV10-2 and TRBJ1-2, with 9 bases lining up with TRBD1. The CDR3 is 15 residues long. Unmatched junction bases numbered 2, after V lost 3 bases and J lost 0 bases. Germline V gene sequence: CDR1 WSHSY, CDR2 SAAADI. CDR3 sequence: CASSDTGGTNYGYTF. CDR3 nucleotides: TGCGCCAGCAGTGATACAGGGGGCACTAACTATGGCTACACCTTC.

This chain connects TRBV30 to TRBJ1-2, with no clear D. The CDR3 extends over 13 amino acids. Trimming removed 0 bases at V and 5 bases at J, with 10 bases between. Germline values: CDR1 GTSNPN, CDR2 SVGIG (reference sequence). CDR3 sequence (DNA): TGTGCCTGGAGTGTACGAGCAGATTATGGCTACACCTTC. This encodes CAWSVRADYGYTF. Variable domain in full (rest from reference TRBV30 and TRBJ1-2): SQTIHQWPATLVQPVGSPLSLECTVEGTSNPNLYWYRQAAGRGLQLLFYSVGIGQISSEVPQNLSASRPQDRQFILSSKKLLLSDSGFYLCAWSVRADYGYTFGSGTRLTVV.

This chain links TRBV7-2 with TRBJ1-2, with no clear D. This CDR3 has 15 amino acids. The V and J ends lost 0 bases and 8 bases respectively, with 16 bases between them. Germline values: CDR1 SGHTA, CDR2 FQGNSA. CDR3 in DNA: TGTGCCAGCAGCTTAGCGGCAGACGGAATGGGGGGCTACACCTTC. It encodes CASSLAADGMGGYTF.

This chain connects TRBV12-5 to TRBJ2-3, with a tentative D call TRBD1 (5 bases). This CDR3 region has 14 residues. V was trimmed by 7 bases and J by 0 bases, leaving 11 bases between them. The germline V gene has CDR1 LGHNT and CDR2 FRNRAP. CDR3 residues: CASAPGISTDTQYF. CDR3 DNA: TGTGCTAGTGCCCCAGGGATTAGCACAGATACGCAGTATTTT.

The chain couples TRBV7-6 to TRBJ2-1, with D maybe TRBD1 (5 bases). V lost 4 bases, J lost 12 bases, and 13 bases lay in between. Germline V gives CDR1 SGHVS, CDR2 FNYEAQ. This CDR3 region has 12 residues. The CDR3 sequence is CASSSQGAWQFF. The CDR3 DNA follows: TGTGCCAGCAGCTCGCAGGGCGCCTGGCAGTTCTTC.

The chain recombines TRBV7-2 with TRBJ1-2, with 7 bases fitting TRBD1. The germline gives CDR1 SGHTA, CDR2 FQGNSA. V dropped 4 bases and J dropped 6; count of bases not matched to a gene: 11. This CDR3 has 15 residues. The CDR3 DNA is TGTGCCAGCAGCTCCCCAACGAGACAGGGTAATGGCTACACCTTC. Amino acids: CASSSPTRQGNGYTF.

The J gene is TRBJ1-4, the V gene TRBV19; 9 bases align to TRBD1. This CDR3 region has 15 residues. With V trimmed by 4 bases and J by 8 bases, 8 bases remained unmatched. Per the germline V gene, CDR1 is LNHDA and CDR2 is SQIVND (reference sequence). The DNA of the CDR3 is TGTGCCAGTAGTACCCAGACAGGGGGGTCAGAAAAACTGTTTTTT. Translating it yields CASSTQTGGSEKLFF.

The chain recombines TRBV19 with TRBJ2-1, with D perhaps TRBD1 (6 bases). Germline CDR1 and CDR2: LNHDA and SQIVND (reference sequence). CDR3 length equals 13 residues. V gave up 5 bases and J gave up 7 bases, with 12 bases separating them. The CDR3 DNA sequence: TGTGCCAGTAGTGTACAGGGTCGGAATGAGCAGTTCTTC. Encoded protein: CASSVQGRNEQFF.

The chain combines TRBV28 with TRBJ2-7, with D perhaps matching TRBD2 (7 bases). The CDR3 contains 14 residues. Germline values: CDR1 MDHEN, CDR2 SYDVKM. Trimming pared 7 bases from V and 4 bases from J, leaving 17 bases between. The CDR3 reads CASTPGGAGYEQYF. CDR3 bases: TGTGCCAGCACACCTGGGGGGGCGGGGTACGAGCAGTACTTC.

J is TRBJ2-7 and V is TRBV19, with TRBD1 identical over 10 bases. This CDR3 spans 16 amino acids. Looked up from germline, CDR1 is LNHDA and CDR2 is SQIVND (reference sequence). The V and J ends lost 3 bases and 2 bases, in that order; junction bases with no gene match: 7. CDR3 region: CASSILPGQGAYEQYF. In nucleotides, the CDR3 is TGTGCCAGTAGTATTCTACCTGGACAGGGGGCCTACGAGCAGTACTTC.

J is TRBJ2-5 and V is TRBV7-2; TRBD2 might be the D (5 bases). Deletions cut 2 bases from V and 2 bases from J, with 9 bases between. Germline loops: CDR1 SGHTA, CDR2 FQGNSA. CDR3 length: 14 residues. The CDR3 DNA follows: TGTGCCAGCAGCTTAACGACGGGACAAGAGACCCAGTACTTC. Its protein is CASSLTTGQETQYF. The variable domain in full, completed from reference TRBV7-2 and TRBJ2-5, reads GAGVSQSPSNKVTEKGKDVELRCDPISGHTALYWYRQSLGQGLEFLIYFQGNSAPDKSGLPSDRFSAERTGGSVSTLTIQRTQQEDSAVYLCASSLTTGQETQYFGPGTRLLVL.

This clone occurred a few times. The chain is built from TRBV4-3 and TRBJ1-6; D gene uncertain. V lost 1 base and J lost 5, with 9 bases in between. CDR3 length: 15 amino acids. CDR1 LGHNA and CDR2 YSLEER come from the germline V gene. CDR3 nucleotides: TGCGCCAGCAGCCAAGGTTTAGGAAATAATTCACCCCTCCACTTT. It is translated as CASSQGLGNNSPLHF.